What follows are 25 T cell receptor beta chains derived from one specimen sequenced in a study of human T cells and chemical hapten exposure. Time point specified: pre-sensitization, week 0. Sample treatment: therapeutic diphenylcyclopropenone sensitization with weekly scalp DPC. Blood, whole and unfractionated, served as the source for total RNA extraction. Using its own MiXCR run on the RACE reads, TCRdb lists one record per CDR3 protein. Of approximately 50,000 distinct CDR3 sequences listed, approximately 9.7% are singletons. Specimen: whole blood, collected in connection with sensitization to the hapten diphenylcyclopropenone (DPC). The receptors were gathered from a woman aged 30 to 39 with alopecia areata. Some clones in this sample may be carry-over from other donors' samples.

This clonotype showed up just a few times. This chain connects TRBV27 to TRBJ1-1; tentative D call: TRBD1 (6 bases). Trimming cost V 5 bases and J 0 bases, with 16 bases left between them. This CDR3 comprises 16 residues. CDR1 is MNHEY, CDR2 SMNVEV, per germline (reference sequence). The CDR3 is CASSPWGAGMNTEAFF. The CDR3 DNA is TGTGCCAGCAGTCCGTGGGGGGCAGGCATGAACACTGAAGCTTTCTTT.

This clonotype has only a few counts. This rearrangement joins TRBV20-1 to TRBJ2-7; D possibly corresponds to TRBD2 (7 bases). The CDR3 spans 13 residues. V shed 6 bases and J shed 6 bases, with 18 bases lying between them. Germline V gene sequence: CDR1 DFQATT, CDR2 SNEGSKA (reference sequence). CDR3 sequence: CSATGTTYPEQYF. The CDR3 DNA is TGCAGTGCCACAGGGACTACTTACCCCGAGCAGTACTTC.

On this clonotype itself: This clone may be a read error of a much larger clone one base away. This chain links TRBV20-1 with TRBJ1-1, with D hard to call. The CDR3 is 14 amino acids. V was clipped by 4 bases and J by 0 bases, with 12 bases between them. Germline loops: CDR1 DFQATT, CDR2 SNEGSKA (reference sequence). The CDR3 reads CSAITVRLNTEAFF. The CDR3 DNA sequence: TGCAGTGCTATAACCGTCAGATTGAACACTGAAGCTTTCTTT.

For this clonotype: This may arise from a read error, as a much more abundant clone is one base away. The chain links TRBV6-6 to TRBJ1-2; D gene ambiguous. CDR1 is MNHNY and CDR2 is SVGAGI in the germline V gene (reference sequence). CDR3 size: 14 residues. CDR3 sequence reads: CASSYRHPNYGDTF. DNA for the CDR3: TGTGCCAGCAGTTACAGGCATCCTAACTATGGCGACACCTTC.

This clonotype has a count of ten or more. The V call is TRBV19, the J call TRBJ1-6; no clear D. The CDR3 totals 14 residues. From germline, CDR1 is LNHDA and CDR2 SQIVND (reference sequence). V was shortened by 4 bases and J by 5 bases, with 9 bases between the two germline ends. DNA for the CDR3: TGTGCCAGTAGTAATCAGGTCAATAATTCACCCCTCCACTTT. This sequence encodes CASSNQVNNSPLHF. The entire variable domain, with the rest obtained from reference TRBV19 and TRBJ1-6, is as follows: DGGITQSPKYLFRKEGQNVTLSCEQNLNHDAMYWYRQDPGQGLRLIYYSQIVNDFQKGDIAEGYSVSREKKESFPLTVTSAQKNPTAFYLCASSNQVNNSPLHFGNGTRLTVT.

This clonotype came up many times. The V and J genes are TRBV7-9 and TRBJ1-5, with a weak D call TRBD1 (6 bases). Deletions cut 5 bases from V and 4 bases from J, with 9 bases between. The CDR3 is 13 amino acids. CDR1 is SEHNR and CDR2 is FQNEAQ in the germline V gene (reference sequence). Here the CDR3 DNA reads TGTGCCAGCAGCCCCCAGGGGAATCAGCCCCAGCATTTT. Protein: CASSPQGNQPQHF.

This clonotype was found many times. The CDR3 nucleotides are TGTGCCAGCACCAAAAGTCTCCTCGATTCCTATGGCTACACCTTC. Amino acid sequence: CASTKSLLDSYGYTF. The chain carries TRBV3-1 and TRBJ1-2; the D is unclear. The CDR3 spans 15 residues. Between the trimmed V and J ends, which lost 7 bases and 4 bases, there was a span of 19 bases. Germline V gene sequence: CDR1 LGHDT, CDR2 YNNKEL (reference sequence). Supplemented by reference TRBV3-1 and TRBJ1-2, the full variable domain reads DTAVSQTPKYLVTQMGNDKSIKCEQNLGHDTMYWYKQDSKKFLKIMFSYNNKELIINETVPNRFSPKSPDKAHLNLHINSLELGDSAVYFCASTKSLLDSYGYTFGSGTRLTVV.

The sample holds a few counts of this clonotype. This rearrangement joins TRBV20-1 to TRBJ2-7; possible D gene TRBD1, 6 bases. V dropped 5 bases and J dropped 1 base, with 6 bases sitting between them. Germline V CDR1 and CDR2: DFQATT, SNEGSKA (reference sequence). The CDR3 sequence is 11 residues long. The CDR3 loop is CSADRSYEQYF. DNA for the CDR3: TGCAGTGCTGACAGGTCCTACGAGCAGTACTTC.

This chain connects TRBV28 to TRBJ2-7, with TRBD2 identical over 8 bases. Unmatched junction bases numbered 15, after V lost 6 bases and J lost 2 bases. There are 17 residues in the CDR3. The germline V gene encodes CDR1 MDHEN and CDR2 SYDVKM. CDR3 loop: CASRTFGGVKGTYEQYF. The CDR3 bases are TGTGCCAGCAGAACGTTCGGGGGGGTCAAGGGGACCTACGAGCAGTACTTC. The full variable domain, rest sourced from reference TRBV28 and TRBJ2-7, is DVKVTQSSRYLVKRTGEKVFLECVQDMDHENMFWYRQDPGLGLRLIYFSYDVKMKEKGDIPEGYSVSREKKERFSLILESASTNQTSMYLCASRTFGGVKGTYEQYFGPGTRLTVT.

A note on this clonotype: One end of the junction does not line up with germline, which may come from a read error. The chain uses TRBV4-2 and TRBJ1-2, with no clear D. The germline CDR1 and CDR2 sequences are LGHNA and YNFKEQ. The CDR3 contains 13 residues. CDR3: CASSHDTNYGDTF. In nucleotides, the CDR3 is TGTGCCAGCAGCCACGACACCAACTATGGCGACACCTTC.

The CDR3 coding sequence is TGTGCCAGCAGTCCCGCCGGAGATACGCAGTATTTT. It is translated as CASSPAGDTQYF. The chain recombines TRBV7-2 with TRBJ2-3; D unclear. The CDR3 covers 12 residues. Germline V gene lookup returns CDR1 SGHTA and CDR2 FQGNSA. V was clipped by 6 bases and J by 5 bases, with 9 bases between them.

This clonotype was recorded only once. The chain links TRBV2 to TRBJ1-2; 12 nucleotides agree with TRBD1. The CDR3 runs to 13 residues. Unmatched junction bases numbered 7, after V lost 10 bases and J lost 7 bases. Germline V CDR1 and CDR2: SNHLY, FYNNEI. CDR3 sequence (DNA): TGTGCCACCGGGGACAGGGGGCGAGGTGGCTACACCTTC. Translated: CATGDRGRGGYTF.

There are many counts of this clonotype. This sequence joins TRBV12-3 or TRBV12-4 and TRBJ2-3, with 7 nucleotides matching TRBD1. Trimming at V came to 5 bases and at J to 0 bases, leaving 5 bases not matched to a gene. The CDR3 has 15 amino acids. The CDR3 region is CASSRTGSSTDTQYF. The CDR3 DNA reads as TGTGCCAGCAGTCGGACAGGTTCTAGCACAGATACGCAGTATTTT.

This clonotype was seen many times. This sequence joins TRBV29-1 and TRBJ1-1; 7 bases are a match to TRBD1. With V trimmed by 7 bases and J by 5 bases, 10 bases remained unmatched. CDR1 SQVTM and CDR2 ANQGSEA come from the germline V gene. The CDR3 has 13 residues. DNA for the CDR3: TGCAGCGCAGAACAGGGGAAAGGAACTGAAGCTTTCTTT. Protein product: CSAEQGKGTEAFF.

This clonotype was counted between two and nine times. The rearrangement uses TRBV7-2 and TRBJ2-3, with a possible D match to TRBD2 (5 bases). Germline V gene data show CDR1 as SGHTA and CDR2 as FQGNSA. This CDR3 has 13 amino acids. V lost 5 bases, J lost 4 bases, and 10 bases lay in between. CDR3 sequence (DNA): TGTGCCAGCAGCCCCGGGCGGGCAGATACGCAGTATTTT. Encoded protein: CASSPGRADTQYF.

This clonotype was counted only a few times. This chain links TRBV28 with TRBJ2-5; the match to TRBD2 covers 9 bases. This CDR3 has 17 amino acids. Germline V gene data show CDR1 as MDHEN and CDR2 as SYDVKM. Losses at the gene ends were 5 bases for V and 3 bases for J; bases not matched to a gene: 13. The CDR3 nucleotides read TGTGCCAGCAGTCTGTTGATAGCGGGGGAATCCGAAGAGACCCAGTACTTC. Its translation: CASSLLIAGESEETQYF.

V usage is TRBV12-3 or TRBV12-4 and J usage is TRBJ1-1, with 7 bases that match TRBD1. The J segment lost 11 bases and the V segment lost 3 bases, leaving 9 bases of the junction unmatched. The CDR3 runs to 13 residues. CDR3: CASSFNRDSSAFF. The CDR3 coding sequence is TGTGCCAGCAGTTTCAACAGGGACAGTTCCGCTTTCTTT.

This sequence joins TRBV5-1 and TRBJ2-5; 7 positions match TRBD1. CDR1 is SGHRS, CDR2 YFSETQ, per germline. J was trimmed by 1 base and V by 0 bases; bases with no gene match: 6. The CDR3 runs 16 residues. CDR3 nucleotides: TGCGCCAGCAGCTTGGTAGGGGGCCCTACCCAAGAGACCCAGTACTTC. Translating it yields CASSLVGGPTQETQYF.

The V gene is TRBV2, the J gene TRBJ1-6; D perhaps matches TRBD1 (5 bases). From germline, CDR1 is SNHLY and CDR2 FYNNEI. The CDR3 totals 13 residues. V lost 8 bases and J lost 10, with 15 bases in between. The CDR3 DNA follows: TGTGCCAGCTCGGTCAGGGATGAGTCACCCCTCCACTTT. Translation gives CASSVRDESPLHF.

This clonotype has at least ten counts. J is TRBJ1-5 and V is TRBV20-1; D uncertain. CDR3 size: 13 residues. Germline CDR1 DFQATT, CDR2 SNEGSKA (reference sequence). Trimming removed 4 bases at V and 1 base at J, with 8 bases between. The CDR3 loop reads CSAIRRSNQPQHF. CDR3 bases: TGCAGTGCTATCCGACGGAGCAATCAGCCCCAGCATTTT.

This clonotype was seen many times. The chain uses TRBV4-3 and TRBJ2-7; the match to TRBD2 covers 16 bases. The CDR3 has 18 amino acids. Trimming at V came to 3 bases and at J to 7 bases, leaving 12 bases not matched to a gene. From germline, CDR1 is LGHNA and CDR2 YSLEER. The CDR3 is CASSQGLAGGPWSVEQYF. The CDR3 bases are TGCGCCAGCAGCCAGGGACTAGCGGGGGGGCCTTGGTCTGTGGAGCAGTACTTC.

The rearrangement joins TRBV11-2 to TRBJ2-5; no clear D. CDR1 and CDR2 (germline): SGHAT, FQNNGV. V shed 4 bases and J shed 6 bases, with 6 bases lying between them. The CDR3 is 11 residues long. DNA for the CDR3: TGTGCCAGCAGCTGGTCCCAGACCCAGTACTTC. The encoded protein is CASSWSQTQYF.

The V gene is TRBV7-9, the J gene TRBJ2-3; D gene uncertain. CDR1 is SEHNR, CDR2 FQNEAQ, per germline (reference sequence). Trimming stripped 7 bases from V and 4 bases from J, with 15 bases between. This CDR3 has 14 residues. In nucleotides, the CDR3 is TGTGCCAGCACCCCGTTAAAACCGGCAGATACGCAGTATTTT. Protein sequence: CASTPLKPADTQYF.

In this sample, this clonotype turned up a few times. The chain combines TRBV15 with TRBJ1-2, with D uncertain. This CDR3 has 17 residues. Trimming pared 0 bases from V and 3 bases from J, leaving 17 bases between. Germline V gene sequence: CDR1 LNHNV, CDR2 YYDKDF (reference sequence). The CDR3 DNA sequence: TGTGCCACCAGCAGAGATCGGAAGGGTGCCGATTACTATGGCTACACCTTC. It yields the protein CATSRDRKGADYYGYTF.

V usage is TRBV29-1 and J usage is TRBJ2-5, with 7 bases that match TRBD2. The length of the CDR3 is 16 residues. V trimming: 2 bases; J trimming: 4 bases; junction bases outside the gene matches: 13. Germline lookup yields CDR1 SQVTM and CDR2 ANQGSEA. The CDR3 DNA follows: TGCAGCGTTGAATTGGGGAGCGGGGAGAATTCAGAGACCCAGTACTTC. Translated, it gives CSVELGSGENSETQYF.